This T cell receptor (beta chain) was retrieved from a study of T cells expressing NK-cell markers. Study overall: There were seven HCMV-seropositive donors and one seronegative donor among the eight sequenced. Study observations and caveats: Six donors had dominant NKG2C+ clonotypes that comprised about 1.0-7.5% of their CD8+ T cells. Several donors likewise had their CD3+CD56-NKG2C+ fraction led by these clonotypes.

As to this clonotype: Its matching antigen is unknown.

What made the TCR beta cDNA was 5'RACE template switching with UMIs. TCRdb reprocessed the 5' RACE reads, keeping one entry per CDR3 protein, no DNA. Recorded for this sample: approximately 420,000 distinct CDR3 sequences. Germline loops: CDR1 SQVTM, CDR2 ANQGSEA. This CDR3 has 12 residues. The sample comprised blood T cells: a sorted CD56 or NKG2C T cell subset, CD4+ or CD8+ T cells, or bulk PBMC T cells (not recorded which). The V and J genes are TRBV29-1 and TRBJ2-3; TCRdb calls TRBD1, which cannot be checked without DNA. This TCR came from a woman aged 50 to 60 in good health. The CDR3 is CSTNPGGDTQYF.